One and the same sample provided the 14 T cell receptor beta chains below, sequenced in a study of TIL therapy for anti-PD-1-resistant metastatic lung cancer. Sequencing used immunoSEQ v3. Measured with immunoSEQ multiplex PCR; TCRdb has only the in-frame clones, and not every one. The table records tens of thousands of clones, about 70% of them present only once. As to time point: pre-treatment sample, taken before nivolumab and TIL therapy. The sample consisted of blood, taken at baseline. These receptors came from a person between 25 and 80 years old with non-small cell lung cancer.

About this clone itself: One end of the junction does not line up with germline, which may come from a read error. This chain uses TRBV5-4 with TRBJ1-6, with D perhaps matching TRBD1 (5 bases). The CDR3 runs 14 residues. Germline CDR1 and CDR2: SGHNT and YYREEE (reference sequence). CDR3 DNA sequence: TGCGCCAGCAGCCAGGAACCGGGACGAACACCCCTCCACTTT. Amino acids: CASSQEPGRTPLHF.

CDR3 in amino acids: CASSSGRHSSYNEQFF. The CDR3 DNA reads as TGTGCCAGCAGCTCCGGAAGGCACAGCTCCTACAATGAGCAGTTCTTC. V gene TRBV7-9 combines with J gene TRBJ2-1; D is uncertain. With 4 bases removed from V and 0 bases from J, the gap between germline ends came to 13 bases. This CDR3 has 16 amino acids. Germline V gives CDR1 SEHNR, CDR2 FQNEAQ (reference sequence).

V usage is TRBV4-3 and J usage is TRBJ2-3; D remains unclear. CDR3 length: 16 amino acids. Germline V gives CDR1 LGHNA, CDR2 YSLEER. V was cut by 0 bases and J by 6 bases, with 16 bases left in between. The CDR3 sequence: CASSQDFLGKVDTQYF. In DNA form, the CDR3 reads TGCGCCAGCAGCCAAGATTTCTTAGGAAAGGTGGATACGCAGTATTTT.

In its sample, this clone was seen a few times. The J gene is TRBJ2-7, the V gene TRBV29-1; perhaps TRBD2 as D (6 bases). V shed 4 bases and J shed 2 bases, with 6 bases lying between them. Germline CDR1 and CDR2: SQVTM and ANQGSEA. This CDR3 comprises 11 residues. CDR3 region: CSVGGAYEQYF. DNA of the CDR3: TGCAGCGTTGGGGGGGCCTACGAGCAGTACTTC.

The J gene is TRBJ2-1, the V gene TRBV5-5, with a tentative D call TRBD1 (5 bases). The V end lost 2 bases, the J end lost 4 bases, and 13 bases lay between the germline ends. The CDR3 is 15 residues long. Germline CDR1 reads SGHKS; CDR2 reads YYEKEE (reference sequence). For the CDR3, the DNA is TGTGCCAGCAGCTTAGTGGGGCGAGGTTACAATGAGCAGTTCTTC. Translated, it gives CASSLVGRGYNEQFF.

This clone was seen a single time. This chain connects TRBV7-9 to TRBJ2-7, with 10 nucleotides matching TRBD1. The V and J ends lost 1 base and 5 bases, in that order; junction bases with no gene match: 2. Looked up from germline, CDR1 is SEHNR and CDR2 is FQNEAQ (reference sequence). The CDR3 sequence is 14 residues long. CDR3 region: CASSLGQGAHEQYF. CDR3 in DNA: TGTGCCAGCAGCTTAGGACAGGGGGCCCACGAGCAGTACTTC.

This clone was recorded a few times. CDR3 sequence (DNA): TGTGCCAGCAGCTTAATCGACAACACCGGGGAGCTGTTTTTT. Translating gives CASSLIDNTGELFF. The rearrangement joins TRBV7-9 to TRBJ2-2; D is ambiguous. Germline V gives CDR1 SEHNR, CDR2 FQNEAQ (reference sequence). Deletions cut 2 bases from V and 2 bases from J, with 6 bases between. There are 14 residues in the CDR3.

The V and J genes are TRBV5-4 and TRBJ2-3; TRBD1 is a possible D gene (6 bases). V shed 1 base and J shed 1 base, with 7 bases lying between them. The length of the CDR3 is 14 residues. The germline gives CDR1 SGHNT, CDR2 YYREEE (reference sequence). DNA for the CDR3: TGTGCCAGCAGCTTGCCAGGGGGCACAGATACGCAGTATTTT. Its protein is CASSLPGGTDTQYF.

This clone came up once. This sequence joins TRBV11-2 and TRBJ2-2, with a weak D call TRBD1 (6 bases). V was cut by 2 bases and J by 2 bases, with 9 bases left in between. The germline CDR1 and CDR2 sequences are SGHAT and FQNNGV. There are 15 residues in the CDR3. The CDR3, as DNA: TGTGCCAGCAGCTTAATAGGGGGTAACACCGGGGAGCTGTTTTTT. As protein: CASSLIGGNTGELFF.

V gene TRBV27 combines with J gene TRBJ2-1; the match to TRBD2 covers 8 bases. With V trimmed by 2 bases and J by 4 bases, 7 bases remained unmatched. Germline V lookup: CDR1 MNHEY, CDR2 SMNVEV (reference sequence). The CDR3 has 16 amino acids. For the CDR3, the DNA is TGTGCCAGCAGTTTAAGCGGGGGTAACGGGTACAATGAGCAGTTCTTC. This encodes CASSLSGGNGYNEQFF.

This chain connects TRBV5-6 to TRBJ2-6, with TRBD2 identical over 7 bases. Germline V gene data show CDR1 as SGHDT and CDR2 as YYEEEE. The CDR3 sequence is 19 residues long. With 6 bases clipped from V and 0 bases from J, the junction kept 15 bases outside the gene matches. This CDR3 is CASKARPGGPNSGANVLTF. CDR3 sequence (DNA): TGTGCCAGCAAGGCCCGACCGGGGGGACCGAACTCTGGGGCCAACGTCCTGACTTTC.

The rearrangement joins TRBV13 to TRBJ2-7; 7 bases line up with TRBD2. CDR1 and CDR2 from the germline V gene are PRHDT and FYEKMQ (reference sequence). There are 17 residues in the CDR3. V dropped 5 bases and J dropped 9; count of bases not matched to a gene: 22. The CDR3 sequence: CASSRRIEVAGGSLQYF. CDR3 bases: TGTGCCAGCAGCCGCCGAATAGAAGTAGCGGGCGGTTCACTGCAGTACTTC.

This chain connects TRBV19 to TRBJ1-1, with 10 bases matching TRBD1. Germline assignment: CDR1 LNHDA and CDR2 SQIVND (reference sequence). V gave up 4 bases and J gave up 7 bases; unmatched junction bases: 9. The CDR3 has 15 amino acids. CDR3 protein: CASSNLGTGEVEAFF. CDR3 nucleotides: TGTGCCAGTAGTAACCTCGGGACAGGGGAAGTTGAAGCTTTCTTT.

The gene calls are TRBV6-5 and TRBJ1-4; D gene ambiguous. V lost 6 bases and J 3 bases, leaving 14 bases between the germline ends. Germline CDR1 is MNHEY and CDR2 is SVGAGI. This CDR3 spans 15 amino acids. The CDR3 loop reads CASRGNDRSNEKLFF. The CDR3 bases are TGTGCCAGCAGGGGTAATGACCGCTCTAATGAAAAACTGTTTTTT.